These T cell receptor beta chains were read from a single sample in a study of shared T cell receptors in the human thymus. This table comes from immunoSEQ multiplex PCR, and its TCRdb copy is limited to in-frame clones, with some not included. The table lists hundreds of thousands of clones, roughly 88% of them singletons. The same sample was also studied in work on human thymus T cells.

The sample taken for sequencing was thymocytes. These TCRs come from a girl in the first two years of life with a congenital heart defect. The CDR3 runs from the conserved cysteine through the conserved F or W. Not every row has a clone size; where given, it reads once, few, many or a size class.

clone size | CDR3 length | J gene | V gene | CDR3 protein
once | 16 | TRBJ1-2 | TRBV6-6 | CASSYPRQEPNYGYTF
. | 13 | TRBJ1-1 | TRBV19 | CASSTVRGTEAFF
. | 19 | TRBJ1-1 | TRBV7-3 | CASSLGGQGGDGGNTEAFF
once | 12 | TRBJ1-2 | TRBV29-1 | CNVWQGDYGYTF
. | 16 | TRBJ2-3 | TRBV6-6 | CASSPRTSGETDTQYF
. | 16 | TRBJ2-7 | TRBV6-1 | CASSGGLAGLSGEQYF
. | 17 | TRBJ1-1 | TRBV7-4 | CASSLTDRPEDATEAFF
. | 19 | TRBJ2-3 | TRBV27 | CASSIQRLAGGSGTDTQYF
. | 13 | TRBJ1-1 | TRBV19 | CASSMDRGEEAFF
. | 14 | TRBJ2-6 | TRBV7-9 | CASSEGSGANVLTF
. | 19 | TRBJ2-1 | TRBV27 | CASSLSSPRQGNSYNEQFF
. | 14 | TRBJ1-2 | TRBV7-9 | CASSSTDSPEGYTF
once | 15 | TRBJ2-3 | TRBV7-9 | CASSPTSGGRDTQYF
. | 14 | TRBJ1-5 | TRBV5-6 | CASTRGEGNQPQHF
. | 14 | TRBJ1-1 | TRBV27 | CASRGQGLGPEAFF
. | 15 | TRBJ1-2 | TRBV9 | CASSVRDRANYGYTF
. | 14 | TRBJ2-5 | TRBV5-5 | CASSPTGIQETQYF
. | 18 | TRBJ2-7 | TRBV15 | CATSHTEGQGKSSYEQYF
. | 14 | TRBJ2-1 | TRBV10-3 | CAISDYDSYNEQFF
. | 16 | TRBJ2-3 | TRBV5-1 | CASSHSDRGSTDTQYF
. | 22 | TRBJ1-6 | TRBV4-1 | CASSALRPWEDLSSHIDSPLHF
. | 18 | TRBJ2-7 | TRBV11-2 | CASSLSSGRQENSYEQYF
. | 13 | TRBJ1-2 | TRBV7-2 | CASSLTGAYGYTF
. | 16 | TRBJ1-1 | TRBV30 | CAWELPGTAIRKEAFF
. | 17 | TRBJ2-7 | TRBV12-5 | CASGLVPPDRELYEQYF
. | 19 | TRBJ2-1 | TRBV4-1 | CASSHVFSGLHLSYNEQFF
. | 12 | TRBJ2-7 | TRBV7-8 | CASSPGDHEQYF
few | 14 | TRBJ2-2 | TRBV5-6 | CASGGGENTGELFF
. | 16 | TRBJ2-7 | TRBV10-3 | CAISPGGATSSYEQYF
. | 14 | TRBJ1-2 | TRBV7-2 | CASRSRTGWEGYTF
. | 17 | TRBJ2-1 | TRBV9 | CASSVGERGGFYNEQFF
. | 21 | TRBJ2-7 | TRBV30 | CAWSVGTSGTSGRYDSYEQYF
. | 15 | TRBJ1-1 | TRBV5-5 | CASSGIRGRTTEAFF